A single sample gave rise to the 20 T cell receptor beta chains below, sequenced in a study of cytotoxic CD8 clonotypes in ibrutinib-treated CLL. Assay: immunoSEQ multiplex PCR; the TCRdb copy retains only in-frame clones and omits some. This table holds about 120,000 clones, 45% to 65% found once. Sequences were derived from PBMCs, sampled after 24 months of ibrutinib treatment. All receptors derive from a human donor with chronic lymphocytic leukemia.

This clone was picked up a small number of times. The rearrangement links TRBV5-1 to TRBJ2-5, with D tentatively TRBD1 (5 bases). CDR1 SGHRS and CDR2 YFSETQ come from the germline V gene. With 4 bases removed from V and 5 bases from J, the gap between germline ends came to 18 bases. CDR3 length: 15 amino acids. The DNA of the CDR3 is TGCGCCAGCAGCAAGGTAGCAGGGCCCAGGGAGACCCAGTACTTC. It encodes CASSKVAGPRETQYF.

This rearrangement joins TRBV9 to TRBJ2-5; D is uncertain. Trimming stripped 0 bases from V and 4 bases from J, with 13 bases between. The CDR3 consists of 15 residues. Germline V CDR1 and CDR2: SGDLS, YYNGEE. The CDR3 nucleotides read TGTGCCAGCAGCGTAGCTAGTGGTCGGTTAGAGACCCAGTACTTC. Protein: CASSVASGRLETQYF.

The V and J genes are TRBV7-9 and TRBJ2-2; TRBD1 is a possible D gene (5 bases). CDR1 is SEHNR, CDR2 FQNEAQ, per germline (reference sequence). V dropped 3 bases and J dropped 5 bases, with 16 bases sitting between them. CDR3 length: 16 amino acids. DNA of the CDR3: TGTGCCAGCAGCTTTTCAGGGCAGGTTAATACCGGGGAGCTGTTTTTT. As protein: CASSFSGQVNTGELFF.

This clone was detected a few times. J is TRBJ1-6 and V is TRBV28; unclear D gene. Germline lookup yields CDR1 MDHEN and CDR2 SYDVKM. The CDR3 is 12 amino acids. V was clipped by 5 bases and J by 6 bases, with 5 bases between them. The CDR3 reads CASSVANSPLHF. The CDR3 DNA follows: TGTGCCAGCAGTGTCGCTAATTCACCCCTCCACTTT.

The chain links TRBV29-1 to TRBJ1-5, with TRBD1 as a possible D gene (5 bases). V lost 1 base and J 2 bases, leaving 9 bases between the germline ends. Looked up from germline, CDR1 is SQVTM and CDR2 is ANQGSEA. The CDR3 covers 14 residues. In nucleotides, the CDR3 is TGCAGCGTTGAAGTATCGGGGGGCAATCAGCCCCAGCATTTT. It codes for CSVEVSGGNQPQHF.

This chain connects TRBV25-1 to TRBJ1-1; D unresolved. This CDR3 has 11 amino acids. Germline V gene lookup returns CDR1 MGHDK and CDR2 SYGVNS. Trimming removed 1 base at V and 11 bases at J, with 8 bases between. The CDR3 nucleotides are TGTGCCAGCAGTGAATTGGGTGCGGCTTTCTTT. Translation gives CASSELGAAFF.

This sequence joins TRBV5-1 and TRBJ2-7; 8 nucleotides match TRBD1. There are 15 residues in the CDR3. Per germline, CDR1 SGHRS and CDR2 YFSETQ. J lost 0 bases, V lost 4 bases, and 6 bases had no gene match. DNA for the CDR3: TGCGCCAGCAGCGAACAGGGGGTACCCTCCTACGAGCAGTACTTC. Translation: CASSEQGVPSYEQYF.

This clone has a handful of counts. V gene TRBV5-6 combines with J gene TRBJ1-2; 7 bases match TRBD1. CDR3 length: 13 amino acids. Germline V gene sequence: CDR1 SGHDT, CDR2 YYEEEE. V gave up 4 bases and J gave up 4 bases; unmatched junction bases: 4. CDR3 DNA sequence: TGTGCCAGCAGCCGGACAGGCCCCTATGGCTACACCTTC. Protein product: CASSRTGPYGYTF.

This clone was counted between two and nine times. The rearrangement links TRBV5-1 to TRBJ1-2; a possible D gene is TRBD1 (5 bases). CDR3 length equals 15 residues. V shed 5 bases and J shed 6 bases, with 20 bases lying between them. Germline lookup yields CDR1 SGHRS and CDR2 YFSETQ. CDR3 loop: CASRQNTGGRDGYTF. The CDR3 region has the DNA TGCGCCAGCAGACAGAATACAGGAGGAAGGGATGGCTACACCTTC.

This clone was seen more than once but under ten times. The rearrangement links TRBV10-2 to TRBJ2-3, with D perhaps being TRBD1 or TRBD2 (5 bases each). Trimming took off 8 bases at V and 0 bases at J, with 15 bases between the two ends. Germline CDR1 reads WSHSY; CDR2 reads SAAADI. The CDR3 consists of 15 residues. The CDR3, as DNA: TGCGCCAGCGAAAGAGGGACGGGAAGCACAGATACGCAGTATTTT. Protein: CASERGTGSTDTQYF.

The CDR3 sequence: CASSYSTGFYGYTF. CDR3 bases: TGTGCCAGCAGTTATTCAACAGGCTTCTATGGCTACACCTTC. The rearrangement uses TRBV6-5 and TRBJ1-2, with D maybe TRBD1 (5 bases). The CDR3 covers 14 residues. V dropped 3 bases and J dropped 4 bases, with 12 bases sitting between them. From germline, CDR1 is MNHEY and CDR2 SVGAGI.

V gene TRBV15 combines with J gene TRBJ1-2; 12 positions agree with TRBD1. The CDR3 runs 14 residues. CDR1 and CDR2 from the germline V gene are LNHNV and YYDKDF (reference sequence). After removal of 3 bases from V and 8 bases from J, the junction contained 4 bases not matched to a gene. The CDR3 DNA reads as TGTGCCACCAGCAGGTCCGGGACAGGGGGCGGCTACACCTTC. As protein: CATSRSGTGGGYTF. Full variable domain (outside the CDR3, taken from reference TRBV15 and TRBJ1-2): DAMVIQNPRYQVTQFGKPVTLSCSQTLNHNVMYWYQQKSSQAPKLLFHYYDKDFNNEADTPDNFQSRRPNTSFCFLDIRSPGLGDTAMYLCATSRSGTGGGYTFGSGTRLTVV.

The rearrangement links TRBV18 to TRBJ2-7; D could derive from TRBD1 or TRBD2 (6 bases each). Germline CDR1 KGHSH, CDR2 LQKENI. This CDR3 is built from 14 residues. V lost 3 bases and J 6 bases, leaving 15 bases between the germline ends. CDR3 protein: CASSPAGGLSEQYF. CDR3 coding DNA: TGTGCCAGCTCACCGGCCGGGGGCCTCTCCGAGCAGTACTTC.

The chain joins TRBV12-5 to TRBJ2-3; D not resolved. Germline V gene lookup returns CDR1 LGHNT and CDR2 FRNRAP. The CDR3 length is 14 residues. Trimming took 3 bases from V and 0 from J, leaving 7 bases between them. As DNA, the CDR3 is TGTGCTAGTGGTTTATCAGGAAGCACAGATACGCAGTATTTT. Encoded protein: CASGLSGSTDTQYF. The complete variable domain, with remaining parts taken from reference TRBV12-5 and TRBJ2-3, reads DARVTQTPRHKVTEMGQEVTMRCQPILGHNTVFWYRQTMMQGLELLAYFRNRAPLDDSGMPKDRFSAEMPDATLATLKIQPSEPRDSAVYFCASGLSGSTDTQYFGPGTRLTVL.

The chain combines TRBV4-1 with TRBJ1-5; TRBD1 matches 9 bases. This CDR3 region has 15 residues. Germline V gene sequence: CDR1 MGHRA, CDR2 YSYEKL. V gave up 1 base and J gave up 3 bases; unmatched junction bases: 1. CDR3 loop: CASSQGDRDNQPQHF. In DNA, the CDR3 is TGCGCCAGCAGCCAAGGGGACAGGGACAATCAGCCCCAGCATTTT.

This clone occurred once. The chain recombines TRBV19 with TRBJ2-5; 7 bases fit TRBD1. Losses at the gene ends were 5 bases for V and 5 bases for J; bases not matched to a gene: 11. Germline values: CDR1 LNHDA, CDR2 SQIVND (reference sequence). The CDR3 has 15 residues. The CDR3 DNA reads as TGTGCCAGTAGTCCCGAGGAAGGGGGCCGGGAGACCCAGTACTTC. Its translation is CASSPEEGGRETQYF.

The V gene is TRBV7-9, the J gene TRBJ1-1, with D maybe TRBD1 (6 bases). This CDR3 has 16 amino acids. Germline V lookup: CDR1 SEHNR, CDR2 FQNEAQ (reference sequence). The germline V and J ends were trimmed by 5 bases and 1 base, with 17 bases remaining between them. The CDR3 DNA is TGTGCCAGCAGCCCAATGTTCGGGGGCAAGAACACTGAAGCTTTCTTT. Translation gives CASSPMFGGKNTEAFF. The full variable domain, completed using reference TRBV7-9 and TRBJ1-1, is DTGVSQNPRHKITKRGQNVTFRCDPISEHNRLYWYRQTLGQGPEFLTYFQNEAQLEKSRLLSDRFSAERPKGSFSTLEIQRTEQGDSAMYLCASSPMFGGKNTEAFFGQGTRLTVV.

The chain recombines TRBV29-1 with TRBJ1-1, with TRBD1 as a possible D gene (6 bases). V gave up 4 bases and J gave up 0 bases, with 12 bases separating them. The germline V gene has CDR1 SQVTM and CDR2 ANQGSEA. The CDR3 sequence is 14 residues long. The CDR3 region is CSVAIGQLNTEAFF. The CDR3 bases are TGCAGCGTTGCCATAGGACAGTTGAACACTGAAGCTTTCTTT.

The chain employs TRBV7-2 and TRBJ1-2; 9 nucleotides line up with TRBD1. Germline V CDR1 and CDR2: SGHTA, FQGNSA. The V and J ends lost 5 bases and 3 bases, in that order; junction bases with no gene match: 16. The CDR3 totals 18 residues. Written as DNA, the CDR3 is TGTGCCAGCAGCGGAGTGGGACAGGGTGTTAGGCAGGACTATGGCTACACCTTC. Translating it yields CASSGVGQGVRQDYGYTF.

V is TRBV5-1 and J is TRBJ2-5, with 7 bases fitting TRBD1. The V segment lost 3 bases and the J segment 4 bases; nucleotides outside the gene matches: 6. The CDR3 length is 14 residues. The germline V gene has CDR1 SGHRS and CDR2 YFSETQ. The CDR3 protein is CASSSTGTGETQYF. The DNA for the CDR3 is TGCGCCAGCAGCTCGACAGGGACGGGAGAGACCCAGTACTTC.